This entry concerns a single TCR beta chain. Its antigen is undetermined. These data originate in a study of T cell responses to AZD1222 COVID-19 vaccine. Study results and limitations: White British ancestry dominated among donors, who included more females, and clonal diversity was possibly underestimated.

Repertoires were generated with immunoSEQ multiplex PCR, while TCRdb's copy carries only in-frame clones and drops some. The sample contains 150,000 to 200,000 clones, about 92% of which appear only once. Trimming cost V 0 bases and J 2 bases; bases outside gene matches: 1. The CDR3 totals 14 residues. The germline gives CDR1 SGDLS, CDR2 YYNGEE. The clonotype comes from an adult in good health. The sequences come from peripheral blood, collected on day 0 of AZD1222 vaccination. This sequence joins TRBV9 and TRBJ2-5; 7 bases fit TRBD2. The CDR3 here is CASSVAGGQETQYF. DNA for the CDR3: TGTGCCAGCAGCGTAGCCGGGGGGCAAGAGACCCAGTACTTC.